These T cell receptor beta chains were read from a single sample in a study of T cells in Graves' hyperthyroidism and ophthalmopathy. TCRdb reprocessed the multiplex PCR reads with MiXCR, giving one entry per CDR3 protein. The table has about 210,000 distinct CDR3 sequences, 17% seen once; the top ten hold under 65%. Sequencing input: blood. These receptor sequences come from a man aged 50 to 60 with Graves' hyperthyroidism. The CDR3 runs from the conserved cysteine through the conserved F or W. The order of the fields is CDR3 length, D gene, clone size, V gene, J gene, CDR3 DNA, CDR3 protein. D genes are given only for firm matches. Expanded clones get a size class; other rows say once, few or many, or leave the size out.

length: 14
D: TRBD2
size: -
V: TRBV20-1
J: TRBJ2-1
DNA: TGCAGTGCTACTCGACTAGCGGGGTACAATGAGCAGTTCTTC
CDR3: CSATRLAGYNEQFF

length: 13
D: -
size: -
V: TRBV29-1
J: TRBJ2-7
DNA: TGCAGCGTTGGCCATGGGGACCTAGGCGAGCAGTACTTC
CDR3: CSVGHGDLGEQYF

length: 15
D: TRBD1
size: few
V: TRBV24-1
J: TRBJ1-2
DNA: TGTGCCACCAGTGACCGTGACAGGGGTGGCTATGGCTACACCTTC
CDR3: CATSDRDRGGYGYTF

length: 14
D: -
size: many
V: TRBV6-1
J: TRBJ2-7
DNA: TGTGCCAGCAGTAATGCGGCCGACGGTTACGAGCAGTACTTC
CDR3: CASSNAADGYEQYF

length: 16
D: TRBD1
size: many
V: TRBV7-2
J: TRBJ2-7
DNA: TGTGCCAGCAGCCCAGGGGGCGCGTTGGGGATATACGAGCAGTACTTC
CDR3: CASSPGGALGIYEQYF

length: 12
D: -
size: many
V: TRBV12-3/TRBV12-4
J: TRBJ1-1
DNA: TGTGCCAGCAGAATAGTGAACACTGAAGCTTTCTTT
CDR3: CASRIVNTEAFF

length: 14
D: -
size: few
V: TRBV6-1
J: TRBJ2-5
DNA: TGTGCCAGCAGTGAAAGGTCAGGGAAAGAGACCCAGTACTTC
CDR3: CASSERSGKETQYF

length: 16
D: TRBD1
size: few
V: TRBV7-9
J: TRBJ1-2
DNA: TGTGCCAGCAGCACATACCACAGGGGGCCTGGCTATGGCTACACCTTC
CDR3: CASSTYHRGPGYGYTF

length: 13
D: -
size: many
V: TRBV30
J: TRBJ1-3
DNA: TGTGCCTGGAAACGAGCTGGCGGAAACACCATATATTTT
CDR3: CAWKRAGGNTIYF

length: 14
D: -
size: -
V: TRBV6-5
J: TRBJ2-7
DNA: TGTGCCAGCAGTTACAGGGACGCCAACTACGAGCAGTACTTC
CDR3: CASSYRDANYEQYF

length: 17
D: TRBD1
size: -
V: TRBV5-1
J: TRBJ2-6
DNA: TGCGCCAGCAGCTTGGCCGAGGGGGCAGGTGGGGCCAACGTCCTGACTTTC
CDR3: CASSLAEGAGGANVLTF

length: 15
D: TRBD2
size: -
V: TRBV28
J: TRBJ2-7
DNA: TGTGCCAGCAGTTTATTTCTAGCGGGAGGCCGCGAGCAGTACTTC
CDR3: CASSLFLAGGREQYF

length: 13
D: -
size: many
V: TRBV12-3/TRBV12-4
J: TRBJ1-2
DNA: TGTGCCAGCAGTCGCGGACCTAACTATGGCTACACCTTC
CDR3: CASSRGPNYGYTF

length: 15
D: -
size: -
V: TRBV2
J: TRBJ1-6
DNA: TGTGCCAGCGGGAGGGGCCCTGGGGGAAATTCACCCCTCCACTTT
CDR3: CASGRGPGGNSPLHF

length: 15
D: -
size: many
V: TRBV7-3
J: TRBJ2-7
DNA: TGTGCCAGCAGCTTAAATCCGGGGAGTTCCTACGAGCAGTACTTC
CDR3: CASSLNPGSSYEQYF

length: 14
D: TRBD1
size: many
V: TRBV7-8
J: TRBJ2-7
DNA: TGTGCCAGCAGCTTCGGACAGGTGGCCTACGAGCAGTACTTC
CDR3: CASSFGQVAYEQYF

length: 17
D: -
size: -
V: TRBV6-1
J: TRBJ1-1
DNA: TGTGCCAGCAGTCGCGGGTTGTACGGGGGCAGGAACACTGAAGCTTTCTTT
CDR3: CASSRGLYGGRNTEAFF

length: 14
D: TRBD2
size: many
V: TRBV18
J: TRBJ2-5
DNA: TGTGCCAGCTCACCAACCGGGACTACGGGGTCCCAGTACTTC
CDR3: CASSPTGTTGSQYF

length: 15
D: TRBD2
size: many
V: TRBV12-3/TRBV12-4
J: TRBJ2-7
DNA: TGTGCCAGCAGTTCTACTAGCGGGACGAGATACGAGCAGTACTTC
CDR3: CASSSTSGTRYEQYF

length: 15
D: -
size: once
V: TRBV4-3
J: TRBJ2-1
DNA: TGCGCCAGCAGCCAAGAGGGATCTTATCGCGATGAGCAGTTCTTC
CDR3: CASSQEGSYRDEQFF

length: 13
D: -
size: many
V: TRBV27
J: TRBJ2-7
DNA: TGTGCCAGCAGTGGGGACGGTCCCTACGAGCAGTACTTC
CDR3: CASSGDGPYEQYF

length: 15
D: -
size: many
V: TRBV18
J: TRBJ2-5
DNA: TGTGCCAGCTCATCGCAGGGGACCTACCAAGAGACCCAGTACTTC
CDR3: CASSSQGTYQETQYF

length: 12
D: -
size: few
V: TRBV19
J: TRBJ1-1
DNA: TGTGCCAGTAGGCAGACAGGACTAGAAGCTTTCTTT
CDR3: CASRQTGLEAFF

length: 17
D: -
size: many
V: TRBV25-1
J: TRBJ2-3
DNA: TGTGCCAGCAGTGAATGGGACGGGAGTGGTGGCACAGATACGCAGTATTTT
CDR3: CASSEWDGSGGTDTQYF

length: 15
D: TRBD2
size: many
V: TRBV6-1
J: TRBJ2-3
DNA: TGTGCCGCGGGGGCTAGCGGGAGCTTGGTGGATACGCAGTATTTT
CDR3: CAAGASGSLVDTQYF

length: 14
D: -
size: few
V: TRBV3-1
J: TRBJ2-1
DNA: TGTGCCAGCAGCCATCGAGGGTTCTACAATGAGCAGTTCTTC
CDR3: CASSHRGFYNEQFF

length: 14
D: -
size: -
V: TRBV11-1
J: TRBJ2-2
DNA: TGTGCCAGCAGCACCCCGCCCGGCCCCGGGGAGCTGTTTTTT
CDR3: CASSTPPGPGELFF

length: 16
D: TRBD1
size: -
V: TRBV19
J: TRBJ2-1
DNA: TGTGCCAGTAGGCGGACAGGGACGGTGGGAGGCAATGAGCAGTTCTTC
CDR3: CASRRTGTVGGNEQFF

length: 13
D: TRBD1
size: many
V: TRBV28
J: TRBJ2-7
DNA: TGTGCCAGCAGCATGACAGGGGTCTACGAGCAGTACTTC
CDR3: CASSMTGVYEQYF

length: 15
D: -
size: few
V: TRBV29-1
J: TRBJ2-1
DNA: TGCAGCGTCTGGGGGGAGAGCGGGCCATACAATGAGCAGTTCTTC
CDR3: CSVWGESGPYNEQFF

length: 18
D: TRBD2
size: -
V: TRBV5-1
J: TRBJ2-3
DNA: TGCGCCAGCAGCTTGGTGCTAGCGGGAGGGCGAGGAACAGATACGCAGTATTTT
CDR3: CASSLVLAGGRGTDTQYF

length: 14
D: TRBD1
size: -
V: TRBV5-6
J: TRBJ1-2
DNA: TGTGCCAGCAGACCGGGACAGGGGTACTATGGCTACACCTTC
CDR3: CASRPGQGYYGYTF

length: 20
D: -
size: few
V: TRBV5-1
J: TRBJ2-4
DNA: TGCGCCAGCAGCTTGGGGGGTGGGACACCCGGCGGAACAGCCAAAAACATTCAGTACTTC
CDR3: CASSLGGGTPGGTAKNIQYF

length: 16
D: -
size: -
V: TRBV20-1
J: TRBJ2-1
DNA: TGCAGTGCTAGAGATAAGGTGGTTTTCCTATACAATGAGCAGTTCTTC
CDR3: CSARDKVVFLYNEQFF

length: 20
D: TRBD2
size: many
V: TRBV3-1
J: TRBJ2-1
DNA: TGTGCCAGCAGCCAAGTGGTCTTAGAGAGCGGGAGTTTCGGTCGTAATGAGCAGTTCTTC
CDR3: CASSQVVLESGSFGRNEQFF

length: 14
D: TRBD2
size: -
V: TRBV28
J: TRBJ2-3
DNA: TGTGCCAGCAGACCAAGGACTAGTTTTGATACGCAGTATTTT
CDR3: CASRPRTSFDTQYF